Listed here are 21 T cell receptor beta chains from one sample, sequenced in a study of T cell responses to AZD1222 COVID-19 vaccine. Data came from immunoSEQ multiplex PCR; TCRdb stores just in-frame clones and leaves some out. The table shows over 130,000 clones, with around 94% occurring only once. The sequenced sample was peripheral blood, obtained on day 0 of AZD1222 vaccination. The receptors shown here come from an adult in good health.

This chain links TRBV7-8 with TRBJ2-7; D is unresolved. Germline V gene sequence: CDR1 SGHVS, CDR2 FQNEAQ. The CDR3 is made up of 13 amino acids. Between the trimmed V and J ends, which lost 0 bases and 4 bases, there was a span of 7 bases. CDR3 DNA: TGTGCCAGCAGCTTAGCGCTTGGGTACGAGCAGTACGTC. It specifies CASSLALGYEQYV.

The CDR3 reads CASSLTRETSYNEQFF. As DNA, the CDR3 is TGTGCCAGCAGCCTTACGCGGGAGACGTCCTACAATGAGCAGTTCTTC. The gene calls are TRBV7-6 and TRBJ2-1, with TRBD2 identical over 7 bases. CDR3 length equals 16 residues. J was trimmed by 1 base and V by 5 bases; bases with no gene match: 8. The germline CDR1 and CDR2 sequences are SGHVS and FNYEAQ.

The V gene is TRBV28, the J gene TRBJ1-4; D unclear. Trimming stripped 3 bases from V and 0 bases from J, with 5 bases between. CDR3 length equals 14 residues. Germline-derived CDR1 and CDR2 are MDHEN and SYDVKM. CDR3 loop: CASSFPSTNEKLFF. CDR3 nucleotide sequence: TGTGCCAGCAGTTTCCCCTCAACTAATGAAAAACTGTTTTTT.

In nucleotides, the CDR3 is TGTGCCAGCAGTGAATCTGGGACAGAAGATCAGCCCCAGCATTTT. Its translation: CASSESGTEDQPQHF. The V call is TRBV6-1, the J call TRBJ1-5; 7 bases line up with TRBD1. This CDR3 region has 15 residues. Trimming took 2 bases from V and 5 from J; bases not matched to a gene: 6. Germline CDR1 is MNHNS and CDR2 is SASEGT.

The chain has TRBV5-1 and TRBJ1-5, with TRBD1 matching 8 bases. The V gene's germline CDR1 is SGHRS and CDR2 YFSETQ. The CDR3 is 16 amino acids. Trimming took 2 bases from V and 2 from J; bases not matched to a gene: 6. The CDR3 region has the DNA TGCGCCAGCAGCTTAGGACAGGGCGAGCGCAATCAGCCCCAGCATTTT. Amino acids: CASSLGQGERNQPQHF.

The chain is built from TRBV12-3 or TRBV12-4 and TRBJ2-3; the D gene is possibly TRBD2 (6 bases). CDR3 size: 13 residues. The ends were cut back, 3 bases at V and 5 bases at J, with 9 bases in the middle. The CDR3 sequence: CASSFWGGDTQYF. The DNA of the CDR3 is TGTGCCAGCAGTTTTTGGGGAGGAGATACGCAGTATTTT.

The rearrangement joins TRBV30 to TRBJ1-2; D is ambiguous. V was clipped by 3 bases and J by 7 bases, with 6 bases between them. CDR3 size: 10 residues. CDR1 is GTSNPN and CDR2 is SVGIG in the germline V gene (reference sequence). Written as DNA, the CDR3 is TGTGCCTGGAGAGCTGGTGGCTACACCTTC. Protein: CAWRAGGYTF.

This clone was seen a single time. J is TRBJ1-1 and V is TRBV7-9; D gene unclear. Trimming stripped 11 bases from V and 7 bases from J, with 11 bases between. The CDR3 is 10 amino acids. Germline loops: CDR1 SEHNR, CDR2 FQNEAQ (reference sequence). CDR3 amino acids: CAGTTVEAFF. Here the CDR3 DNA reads TGTGCCGGTACTACAGTTGAAGCTTTCTTT.

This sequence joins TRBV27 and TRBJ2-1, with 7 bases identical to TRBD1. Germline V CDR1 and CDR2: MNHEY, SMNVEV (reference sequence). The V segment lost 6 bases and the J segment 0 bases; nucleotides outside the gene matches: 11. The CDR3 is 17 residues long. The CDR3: CASRPRGPTSSYNEQFF. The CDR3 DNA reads TGTGCCAGCAGACCAAGGGGGCCGACCAGCTCCTACAATGAGCAGTTCTTC.

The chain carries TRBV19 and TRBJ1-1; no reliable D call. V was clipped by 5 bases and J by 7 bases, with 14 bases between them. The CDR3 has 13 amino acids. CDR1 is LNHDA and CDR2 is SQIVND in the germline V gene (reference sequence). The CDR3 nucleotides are TGTGCCAGTAGTGCCCGAATCTTAGGTGAAGCTTTCTTT. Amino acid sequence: CASSARILGEAFF.

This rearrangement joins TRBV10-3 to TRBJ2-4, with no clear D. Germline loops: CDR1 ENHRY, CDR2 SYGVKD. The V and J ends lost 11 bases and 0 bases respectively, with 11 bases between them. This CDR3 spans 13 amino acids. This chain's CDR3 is CAARPVAKNIQYF. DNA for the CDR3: TGTGCCGCGCGTCCCGTAGCCAAAAACATTCAGTACTTC.

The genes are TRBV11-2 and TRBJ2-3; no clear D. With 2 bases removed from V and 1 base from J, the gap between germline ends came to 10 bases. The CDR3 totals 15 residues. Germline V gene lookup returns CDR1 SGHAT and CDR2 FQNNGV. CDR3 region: CASSLKFEGTDTQYF. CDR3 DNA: TGTGCCAGCAGCTTAAAGTTTGAGGGCACAGATACGCAGTATTTT.

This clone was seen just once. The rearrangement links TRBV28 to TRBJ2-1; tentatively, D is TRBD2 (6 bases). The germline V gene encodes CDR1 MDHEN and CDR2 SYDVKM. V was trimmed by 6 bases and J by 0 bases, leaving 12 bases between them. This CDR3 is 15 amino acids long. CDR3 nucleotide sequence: TGTGCCAGCAGCCCCGTCGGGAGCTCCTACAATGAGCAGTTCTTC. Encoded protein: CASSPVGSSYNEQFF. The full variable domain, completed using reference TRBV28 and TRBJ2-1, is DVKVTQSSRYLVKRTGEKVFLECVQDMDHENMFWYRQDPGLGLRLIYFSYDVKMKEKGDIPEGYSVSREKKERFSLILESASTNQTSMYLCASSPVGSSYNEQFFGPGTRLTVL.

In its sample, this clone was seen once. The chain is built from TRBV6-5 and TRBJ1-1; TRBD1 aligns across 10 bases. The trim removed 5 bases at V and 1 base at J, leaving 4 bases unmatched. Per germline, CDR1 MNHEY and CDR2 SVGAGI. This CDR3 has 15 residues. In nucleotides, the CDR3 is TGTGCCAGCAGTACCCGGGACAGGGGGAACACTGAAGCTTTCTTT. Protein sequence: CASSTRDRGNTEAFF.

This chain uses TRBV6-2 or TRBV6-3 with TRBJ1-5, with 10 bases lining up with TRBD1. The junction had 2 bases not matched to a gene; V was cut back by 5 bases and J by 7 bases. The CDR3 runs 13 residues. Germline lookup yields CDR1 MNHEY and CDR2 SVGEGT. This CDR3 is CASSDRGRQPQHF. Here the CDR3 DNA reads TGTGCCAGCAGTGACAGGGGGCGACAGCCCCAGCATTTT.

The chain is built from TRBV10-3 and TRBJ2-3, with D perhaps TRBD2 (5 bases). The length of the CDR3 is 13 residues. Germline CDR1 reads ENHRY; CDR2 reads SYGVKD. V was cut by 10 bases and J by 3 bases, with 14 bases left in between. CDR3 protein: CATGLSETDTQYF. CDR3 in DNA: TGTGCCACCGGACTTTCTGAGACAGATACGCAGTATTTT.

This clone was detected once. The CDR3 DNA reads as TGTGCCAGCAGCTTGGGGACAGCCCCGAACACTGAAGCTTTCTTT. Its protein product is CASSLGTAPNTEAFF. The chain employs TRBV7-9 and TRBJ1-1; 7 nucleotides line up with TRBD1. CDR1 SEHNR and CDR2 FQNEAQ come from the germline V gene (reference sequence). This CDR3 is built from 15 residues. The V gene end was trimmed by 3 bases and the J gene end by 1 base; junction bases not matched to a gene: 5.

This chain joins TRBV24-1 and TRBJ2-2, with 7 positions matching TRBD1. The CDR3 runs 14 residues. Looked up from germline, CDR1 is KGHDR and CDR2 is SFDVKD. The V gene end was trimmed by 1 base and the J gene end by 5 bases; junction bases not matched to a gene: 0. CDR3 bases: TGTGCCACCAGTGATTTCAGGGGGACCGGGGAGCTGTTTTTT. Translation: CATSDFRGTGELFF.

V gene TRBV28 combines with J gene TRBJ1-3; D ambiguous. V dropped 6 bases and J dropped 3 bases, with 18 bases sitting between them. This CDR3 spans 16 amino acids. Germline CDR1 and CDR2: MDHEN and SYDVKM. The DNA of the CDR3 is TGTGCCAGCAGATCCCCCGGGAGGAACTTTGGAAACACCATATATTTT. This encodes CASRSPGRNFGNTIYF.

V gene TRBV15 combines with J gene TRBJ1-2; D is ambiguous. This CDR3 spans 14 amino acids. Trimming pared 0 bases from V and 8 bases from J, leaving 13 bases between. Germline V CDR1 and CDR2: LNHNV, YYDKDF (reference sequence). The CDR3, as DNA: TGTGCCACCAGCAGAGATTATCCCGGGAACGGCTACACCTTC. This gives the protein CATSRDYPGNGYTF. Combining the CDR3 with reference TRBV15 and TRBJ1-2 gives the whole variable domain DAMVIQNPRYQVTQFGKPVTLSCSQTLNHNVMYWYQQKSSQAPKLLFHYYDKDFNNEADTPDNFQSRRPNTSFCFLDIRSPGLGDTAMYLCATSRDYPGNGYTFGSGTRLTVV.

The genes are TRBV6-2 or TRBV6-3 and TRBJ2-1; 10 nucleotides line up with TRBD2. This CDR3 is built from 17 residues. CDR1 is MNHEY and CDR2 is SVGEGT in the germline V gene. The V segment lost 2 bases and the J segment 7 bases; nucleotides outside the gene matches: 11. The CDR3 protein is CASSYHPAGGPGNEQFF. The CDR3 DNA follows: TGTGCCAGCAGTTACCACCCAGCGGGAGGGCCAGGGAATGAGCAGTTCTTC.